The sequence of this TCR beta chain was determined in a study of response to subunit inactivated influenza vaccine (dated by TCRdb to the late 2010s). In the study overall: To follow how T cells responded to a trivalent subunit inactivated influenza vaccine, the researchers relied on deep quantitative profiling of the T cell receptor repertoire. General conclusions and limits of the study: The authors proposed that each seasonal influenza vaccination may bring in only a limited number of new T cells.

Based on the germline V gene, the CDR1 and CDR2 sequences are MRHNA and SNTAGT. For this chain, trimming is 4 bases at the V end and 2 bases at the J end, and the number of junction bases without a gene match is 3. The CDR3 runs 14 residues from the cysteine to the phenylalanine. Just CDR3 DNA is preserved here, 42 bases in frame from base 1. This clonotype appeared many times. This receptor's antigen is unknown. Base qualities are missing; no much larger clone stands one base away. Library generation was performed with RT-PCR. The run used an Illumina HiSeq 2500. TCRdb reanalyzed the raw reads on its own, using fastp at Q25 for trimming and MiXCR for clone calling, and kept in-frame beta chains. Each CDR3 protein gets just one entry, which takes the most common genes and DNA from the rows behind it. The sample yields around 650,000 distinct CDR3 sequences; about 15% were counted once. The ten largest account for 9.5% to 13% of the sample.

This sequence uses TRBV6-4 and TRBJ2-3; 7 nucleotides in the junction match TRBD1. The origin of this receptor is a man in his fifties who received an inactivated influenza vaccine. Donor details come from another sample of the same person, matched by shared clones. The input for sequencing was PBMCs from blood, taken roughly 12 days after vaccination. CDR3 sequence: CASSGDSDTDTQYF. The DNA sequence reads TGTGCCAGCAGTGGGGACAGTGACACAGATACGCAGTATTTT.